The rows below give T cell receptor beta chains drawn from one sample of a study of blood T cell repertoires in COVID-19. Assay used: immunoSEQ multiplex PCR; TCRdb lists only in-frame clones, some missing. The table lists about 120,000 clones, 87% of them singletons. The sample was peripheral blood. The receptors here all came from a woman between 70 and 85 years old with acute or convalescent COVID-19. Each CDR3 is given with its conserved first and last residue. The D gene is left open where the match is weak. A row's size may be missing; if present it is once, few, many or a size class.

D: .; V: TRBV5-1; J: TRBJ1-3; size: .; DNA: TGCGCCAGCAGCTCCCCAGGACAAACTGGAAACACCATATATTTT; CDR3: CASSSPGQTGNTIYF
D: TRBD2; V: TRBV2; J: TRBJ2-1; size: .; DNA: TGTGCCAGCGAAATAGCGGGGTCCTACAATGAGCAGTTCTTC; CDR3: CASEIAGSYNEQFF
D: TRBD2; V: TRBV10-3; J: TRBJ2-3; size: .; DNA: TGTGCCACCCTCGACACCACTAGCGGGGGGGCCCGGCGCACAGATACGCAGTATTTT; CDR3: CATLDTTSGGARRTDTQYF
D: .; V: TRBV30; J: TRBJ2-7; size: .; DNA: TGTGCCTGGAGTGTACAGGGCTACGAGCAGTACTTC; CDR3: CAWSVQGYEQYF
D: TRBD1; V: TRBV27; J: TRBJ2-7; size: .; DNA: TGTGCCAGCGGAGGACAGGGGGTCCCCTACGAGCAGTACTTC; CDR3: CASGGQGVPYEQYF
D: .; V: TRBV11-3; J: TRBJ1-1; size: .; DNA: TGTGCCAGCAGCCCCCCCGACACTACTGAAGCTTTCTTT; CDR3: CASSPPDTTEAFF
D: TRBD2; V: TRBV20-1; J: TRBJ2-4; size: .; DNA: TGCAGTGCTAGTTCTAGCGGGGGCCTGTCGTACTTC; CDR3: CSASSSGGLSYF
D: TRBD1; V: TRBV5-1; J: TRBJ2-1; size: .; DNA: TGCGCCAGCAGCCCCGGGACAGGGGGCATTGAGCAGTTCTTC; CDR3: CASSPGTGGIEQFF
D: TRBD2; V: TRBV24-1; J: TRBJ2-1; size: .; DNA: TGTGCCACCAGTGTCCAGCGGGGGCCATACAATGAGCAGTTCTTC; CDR3: CATSVQRGPYNEQFF
D: .; V: TRBV6-4; J: TRBJ2-1; size: .; DNA: TGTGCCAGCAGTGACTCGAGAGGGTCCTACAATGAGCAGTTCTTC; CDR3: CASSDSRGSYNEQFF
D: TRBD1; V: TRBV5-1; J: TRBJ1-5; size: .; DNA: TGCGCCAGCAGCTTGGCCCCAGGGGGGATAGAAACCCAGCATTTT; CDR3: CASSLAPGGIETQHF
D: .; V: TRBV29-1; J: TRBJ2-3; size: .; DNA: TGCAGCGTTGCTGAGGGGGGGTCGTCAGATACGCAGTATTTT; CDR3: CSVAEGGSSDTQYF
D: TRBD1; V: TRBV5-6; J: TRBJ1-5; size: .; DNA: TGTGCCAGCCACCGATCGGGGACAGCTCTATCAAATCAGCCCCAGCATTTT; CDR3: CASHRSGTALSNQPQHF
D: TRBD2; V: TRBV4-1; J: TRBJ2-7; size: .; DNA: TGCGCCAGCAGCCAGGGGACTAGCCTCGTGCAGTACTTC; CDR3: CASSQGTSLVQYF
D: .; V: TRBV2; J: TRBJ1-4; size: few; DNA: TGTGCCAGCAGTGATCGGTCTCCGAGGGAAAAACTGTTTTTT; CDR3: CASSDRSPREKLFF
D: .; V: TRBV7-3; J: TRBJ2-2; size: .; DNA: TGTGCCAGCAGCTCCCCCGCGGGTAGGGCGGTCCCCGGGGAGCTGTTTTTT; CDR3: CASSSPAGRAVPGELFF
D: .; V: TRBV3-1/TRBV3-2; J: TRBJ2-5; size: .; DNA: TGTGCCAGCAGCCAAAGTTGGACAGCAGGGACCCAGTACTTC; CDR3: CASSQSWTAGTQYF
D: .; V: TRBV5-1; J: TRBJ1-5; size: .; DNA: TGCGCCACGGAGGATAGCAATCAGCCCCAGCATTTT; CDR3: CATEDSNQPQHF
D: .; V: TRBV27; J: TRBJ1-6; size: .; DNA: TGTGCCAGCAGTTTATCAGGACTTCGGAATTCACCCCTCCACTTT; CDR3: CASSLSGLRNSPLHF